This T cell receptor (beta chain) was profiled in a study of PD-1 blockade in classical Hodgkin lymphoma. Germline lookup yields CDR1 SGHDT and CDR2 YYEEEE. Trimming took 4 bases from V and 4 from J, leaving 15 bases between them. This CDR3 region has 14 residues. Data came from immunoSEQ multiplex PCR; TCRdb stores just in-frame clones and leaves some out. The sample lists 19,000 or so clones, about 83% occurring once. Time point given: newly diagnosed, previously untreated cHL patient sample. Magnetic depletion of non-target cells from thawed PBMCs yielded purified CD8+ T cells. This sequence joins TRBV5-6 and TRBJ2-7, with D possibly matching TRBD1 (6 bases). The sequencing input was CD8+ T cells from blood. This TCR came from a human donor with classical Hodgkin lymphoma. The CDR3 bases are TGTGCCAGCAGCCCGGATACAGGGAAATACGAGCAGTACTTC. Translating gives CASSPDTGKYEQYF.